What follows describes a single TCR beta chain. This entry is derived from a study of shared clonotypes between healthy human individuals. Study-level background: The cohort had a couple of women and a few men, ages 18 to 49.

This CDR3 is built from 16 residues. J was trimmed by 4 bases and V by 0 bases; bases with no gene match: 7. Per germline, CDR1 SEHNR and CDR2 FQNEAQ (reference sequence). Method: immunoSEQ multiplex PCR; TCRdb's copy keeps in-frame clones and lacks some. Of about 2,500,000 clones in the sample, roughly 92% were seen once. This sequence was found in a man younger than 35 in good health. The sample was naive CD4+ T cells sorted from blood. Stated subset: CD45RA+ positively selected. V and J are TRBV7-9 and TRBJ2-3; 7 nucleotides align to TRBD2. The CDR3 here is CASSLALSGGADTQYF. The CDR3 bases are TGTGCCAGCAGCTTAGCGCTCTCGGGAGGCGCAGATACGCAGTATTTT.